This entry lists 5 T cell receptor beta chains sequenced from one sample in a study of regulatory T cells in long-lasting Graves disease. For TCR beta, libraries came from iRepertoire HTBI primers and Arm-PCR of CDR3 regions. MiXCR was run by TCRdb on the multiplex PCR reads, yielding one entry per CDR3 protein. The data hold roughly 500,000 distinct CDR3 sequences, with about 14% observed a single time. Indicated time point: newly diagnosed GD, antithyroid drugs for less than 3 months. The TCR library was prepared using RNA isolated from PBMCs. The same data also contributed to another study, on T cells in Graves' hyperthyroidism and ophthalmopathy.

Sequences were derived from peripheral blood mononuclear cells (PBMCs), sampled at new diagnosis, from a patient treated with antithyroid drugs. These receptors were collected from a woman aged 45-59 years with Graves disease.

Worth noting for this clonotype: It may be a read error: a sequence one base away is much more abundant. This rearrangement joins TRBV18 to TRBJ2-5; the D is unclear. Germline values: CDR1 KGHSH, CDR2 LQKENI. CDR3 size: 14 residues. CDR3 region: CASSPTGGQEAQYF. The DNA of the CDR3 is TGTGCCAGCTCACCAACGGGCGGTCAAGAGGCCCAGTACTTC.

This clonotype was observed many times. This sequence joins TRBV2 and TRBJ2-3; 12 bases are shared with TRBD1. CDR1 and CDR2 (germline): SNHLY, FYNNEI. The CDR3 is 16 amino acids. The V gene end was trimmed by 2 bases and the J gene end by 6 bases; junction bases not matched to a gene: 6. The CDR3 DNA reads TGTGCCAGCAGTGAACCGGGACAGGGGGCGTCGGATACGCAGTATTTT. Its protein is CASSEPGQGASDTQYF. The complete variable domain, with remaining parts taken from reference TRBV2 and TRBJ2-3, reads EPEVTQTPSHQVTQMGQEVILRCVPISNHLYFYWYRQILGQKVEFLVSFYNNEISEKSEIFDDQFSVERPDGSNFTLKIRSTKLEDSAMYFCASSEPGQGASDTQYFGPGTRLTVL.

The chain uses TRBV20-1 and TRBJ2-1; 14 bases align to TRBD2. V lost 6 bases, J lost 6 bases, and 13 bases stayed unmatched. The CDR3 consists of 17 residues. Germline V lookup: CDR1 DFQATT, CDR2 SNEGSKA (reference sequence). In DNA form, the CDR3 reads TGCAGTGCAGATGGCCCGGGACTAGCGGGAGTTAGCAATGAGCAGTTCTTC. This gives the protein CSADGPGLAGVSNEQFF.

In nucleotides, the CDR3 is TGTGCCAGCAGCCCACCATTCGACACAGATACGCAGTATTTT. Its protein product is CASSPPFDTDTQYF. This chain uses TRBV7-9 with TRBJ2-3, with D hard to call. Germline values: CDR1 SEHNR, CDR2 FQNEAQ (reference sequence). This CDR3 has 14 residues. V was clipped by 5 bases and J by 2 bases, with 11 bases between them.

This clonotype was picked up many times. The rearrangement joins TRBV20-1 to TRBJ2-5; 12 bases match TRBD2. V shed 5 bases, J shed 5 bases, and the junction held 12 bases outside the gene matches. The CDR3 is 16 amino acids. The V gene's germline CDR1 is DFQATT and CDR2 SNEGSKA (reference sequence). CDR3 amino acids: CSAPHGGLAGGETQYF. As DNA, the CDR3 is TGCAGTGCTCCACATGGGGGACTAGCGGGCGGGGAGACCCAGTACTTC.